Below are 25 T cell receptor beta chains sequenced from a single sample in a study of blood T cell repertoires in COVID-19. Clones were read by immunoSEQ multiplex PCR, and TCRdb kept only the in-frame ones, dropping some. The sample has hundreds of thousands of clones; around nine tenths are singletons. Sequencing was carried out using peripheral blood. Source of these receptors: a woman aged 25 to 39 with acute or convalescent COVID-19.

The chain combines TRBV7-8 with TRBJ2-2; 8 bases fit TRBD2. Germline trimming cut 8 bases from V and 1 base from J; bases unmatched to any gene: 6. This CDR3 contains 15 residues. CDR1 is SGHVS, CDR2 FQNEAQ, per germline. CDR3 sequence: CASGRGGQNTGELFF. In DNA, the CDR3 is TGTGCCAGCGGACGCGGGGGGCAGAACACCGGGGAGCTGTTTTTT. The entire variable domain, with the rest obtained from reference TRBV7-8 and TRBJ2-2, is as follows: GAGVSQSPRYKVAKRGQDVALRCDPISGHVSLFWYQQALGQGPEFLTYFQNEAQLDKSGLPSDRFFAERPEGSVSTLKIQRTQQEDSAVYLCASGRGGQNTGELFFGEGSRLTVL.

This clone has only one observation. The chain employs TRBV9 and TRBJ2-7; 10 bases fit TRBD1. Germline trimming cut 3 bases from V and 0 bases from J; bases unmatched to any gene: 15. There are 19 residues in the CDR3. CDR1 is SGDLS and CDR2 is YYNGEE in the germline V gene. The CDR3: CASSGLPGQGRGTSYEQYF. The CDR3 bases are TGTGCCAGCAGCGGGTTGCCGGGACAGGGGAGAGGAACCTCCTACGAGCAGTACTTC.

For the CDR3, the DNA is TGCGCCAGCAGCAGGCGGATTGGAGAGACCCAGTACTTC. Amino acid sequence: CASSRRIGETQYF. This chain connects TRBV4-1 to TRBJ2-5; D is uncertain. The CDR3 has 13 amino acids. V lost 5 bases to trimming and J lost 4 bases, with 11 bases between them. CDR1 and CDR2 (germline): MGHRA, YSYEKL.

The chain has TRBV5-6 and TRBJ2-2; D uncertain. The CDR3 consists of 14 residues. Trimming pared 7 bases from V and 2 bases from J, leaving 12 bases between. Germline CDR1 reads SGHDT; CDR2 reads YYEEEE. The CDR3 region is CASLPGLNTGELFF. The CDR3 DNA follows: TGTGCCAGCTTGCCCGGTCTAAACACCGGGGAGCTGTTTTTT.

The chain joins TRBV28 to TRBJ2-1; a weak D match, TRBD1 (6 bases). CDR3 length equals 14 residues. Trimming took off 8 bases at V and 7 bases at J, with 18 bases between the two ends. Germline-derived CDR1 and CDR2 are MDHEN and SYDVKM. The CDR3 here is CASRKAGARNEQFF. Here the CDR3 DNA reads TGTGCCAGCCGTAAGGCAGGGGCTAGGAATGAGCAGTTCTTC.

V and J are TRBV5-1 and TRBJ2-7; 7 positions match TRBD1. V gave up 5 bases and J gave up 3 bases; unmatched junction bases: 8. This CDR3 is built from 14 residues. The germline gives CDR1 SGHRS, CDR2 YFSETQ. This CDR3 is CASSVLDRDYEQYF. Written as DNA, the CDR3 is TGCGCCAGCAGTGTTCTCGACAGGGACTACGAGCAGTACTTC.

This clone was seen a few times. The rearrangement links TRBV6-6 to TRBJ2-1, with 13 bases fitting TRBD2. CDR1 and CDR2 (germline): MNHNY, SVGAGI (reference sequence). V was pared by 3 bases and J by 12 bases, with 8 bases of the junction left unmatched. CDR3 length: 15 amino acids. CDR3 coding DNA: TGTGCCAGCAGTTATACGCTGGGACTAGCGGGGCGGCAGTTCTTC. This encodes CASSYTLGLAGRQFF.

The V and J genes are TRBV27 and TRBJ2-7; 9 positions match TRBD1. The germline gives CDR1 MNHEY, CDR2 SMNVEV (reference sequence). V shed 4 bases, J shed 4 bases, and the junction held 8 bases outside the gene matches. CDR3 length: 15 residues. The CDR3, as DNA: TGTGCCAGCAGTTCCTTAGGGACAGGGACGTACGAGCAGTACTTC. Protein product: CASSSLGTGTYEQYF.

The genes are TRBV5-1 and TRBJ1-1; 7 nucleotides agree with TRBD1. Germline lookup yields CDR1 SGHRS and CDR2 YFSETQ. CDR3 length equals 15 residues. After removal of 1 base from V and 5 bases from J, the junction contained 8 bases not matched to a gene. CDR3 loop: CASSLLRGRDTEAFF. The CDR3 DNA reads TGCGCCAGCAGCTTGTTGAGGGGGCGGGATACTGAAGCTTTCTTT.

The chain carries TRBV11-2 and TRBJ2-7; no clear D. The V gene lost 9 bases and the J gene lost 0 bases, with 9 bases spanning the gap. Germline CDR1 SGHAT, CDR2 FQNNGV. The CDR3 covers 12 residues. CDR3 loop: CASSRSSYEQYF. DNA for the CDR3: TGTGCCAGTAGTAGAAGCTCCTACGAGCAGTACTTC. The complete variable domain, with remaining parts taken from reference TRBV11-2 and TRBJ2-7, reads EAGVAQSPRYKIIEKRQSVAFWCNPISGHATLYWYQQILGQGPKLLIQFQNNGVVDDSQLPKDRFSAERLKGVDSTLKIQPAKLEDSAVYLCASSRSSYEQYFGPGTRLTVT.

CDR3 nucleotides: TGTGCCAGCAGCCAATGGGGGGGCCCTGATACGCAGTATTTT. Residues: CASSQWGGPDTQYF. This chain links TRBV7-3 with TRBJ2-3; D is perhaps TRBD2 (7 bases). Germline CDR1 SGHTA, CDR2 FQGTGA. This CDR3 contains 14 residues. V dropped 5 bases and J dropped 6 bases, with 15 bases sitting between them.

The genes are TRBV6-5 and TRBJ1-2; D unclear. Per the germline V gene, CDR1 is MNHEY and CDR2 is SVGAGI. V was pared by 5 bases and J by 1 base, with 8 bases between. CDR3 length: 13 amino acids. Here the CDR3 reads CASSTDGNYGYTF. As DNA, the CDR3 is TGTGCCAGCAGTACAGACGGTAACTATGGCTACACCTTC.

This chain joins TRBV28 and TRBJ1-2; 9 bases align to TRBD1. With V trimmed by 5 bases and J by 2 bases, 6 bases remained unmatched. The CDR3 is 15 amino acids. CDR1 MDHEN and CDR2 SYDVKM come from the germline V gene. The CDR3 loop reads CASSPEGQGNYGYTF. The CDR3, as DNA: TGTGCCAGCAGTCCTGAGGGACAGGGAAACTATGGCTACACCTTC.

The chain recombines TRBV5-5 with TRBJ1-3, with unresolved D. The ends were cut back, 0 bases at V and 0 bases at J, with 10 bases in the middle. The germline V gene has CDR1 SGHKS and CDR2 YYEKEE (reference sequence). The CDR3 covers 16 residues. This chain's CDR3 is CASSLDAVYSGNTIYF. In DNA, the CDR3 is TGTGCCAGCAGCTTGGACGCAGTATACTCTGGAAACACCATATATTTT.

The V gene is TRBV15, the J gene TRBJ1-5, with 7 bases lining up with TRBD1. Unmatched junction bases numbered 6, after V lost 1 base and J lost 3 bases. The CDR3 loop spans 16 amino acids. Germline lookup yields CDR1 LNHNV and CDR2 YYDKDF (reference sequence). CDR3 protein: CATSRGQGKSNQPQHF. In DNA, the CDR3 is TGTGCCACCAGCAGAGGACAGGGAAAATCCAATCAGCCCCAGCATTTT.

The CDR3 coding sequence is TGTGCCAGCAGCTTACGAGGGAGAGGGTTGAGCTACACCTTC. Its translation: CASSLRGRGLSYTF. V usage is TRBV7-3 and J usage is TRBJ1-2; D ambiguous. This CDR3 has 14 residues. The V end was cut by 2 bases, the J end by 9 bases, with 16 bases between. Germline CDR1 is SGHTA and CDR2 is FQGTGA.

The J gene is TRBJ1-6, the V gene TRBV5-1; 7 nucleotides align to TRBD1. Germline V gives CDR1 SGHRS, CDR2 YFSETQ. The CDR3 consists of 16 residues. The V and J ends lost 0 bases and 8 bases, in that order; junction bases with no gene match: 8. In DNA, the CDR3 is TGCGCCAGCAGCTTGGGTCGCGACAGGGAATATTCACCCCTCCACTTT. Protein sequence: CASSLGRDREYSPLHF. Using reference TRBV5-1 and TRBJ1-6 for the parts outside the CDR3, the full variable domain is KAGVTQTPRYLIKTRGQQVTLSCSPISGHRSVSWYQQTPGQGLQFLFEYFSETQRNKGNFPGRFSGRQFSNSRSEMNVSTLELGDSALYLCASSLGRDREYSPLHFGNGTRLTVT.

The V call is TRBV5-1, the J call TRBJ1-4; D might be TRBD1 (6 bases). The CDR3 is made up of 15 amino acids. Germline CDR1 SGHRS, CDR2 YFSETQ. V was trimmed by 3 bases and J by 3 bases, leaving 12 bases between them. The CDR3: CASSSTGLANEKLFF. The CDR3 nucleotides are TGCGCCAGCAGCTCTACAGGGCTCGCTAATGAAAAACTGTTTTTT.

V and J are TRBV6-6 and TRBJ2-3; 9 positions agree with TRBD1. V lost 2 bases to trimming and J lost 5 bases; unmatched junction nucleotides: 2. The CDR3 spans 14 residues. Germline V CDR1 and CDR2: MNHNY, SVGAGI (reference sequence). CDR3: CASSYRDREDTQYF. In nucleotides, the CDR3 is TGTGCCAGCAGTTACCGGGACAGGGAAGATACGCAGTATTTT.

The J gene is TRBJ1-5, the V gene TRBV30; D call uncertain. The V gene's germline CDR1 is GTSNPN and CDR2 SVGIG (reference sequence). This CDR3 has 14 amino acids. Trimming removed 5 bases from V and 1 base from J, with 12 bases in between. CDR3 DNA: TGTGCCTGGGGCAGAACCTTCAGCAATCAGCCCCAGCATTTT. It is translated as CAWGRTFSNQPQHF.

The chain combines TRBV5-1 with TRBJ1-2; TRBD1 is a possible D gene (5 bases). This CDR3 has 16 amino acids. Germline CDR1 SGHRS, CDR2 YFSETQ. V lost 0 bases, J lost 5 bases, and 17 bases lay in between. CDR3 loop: CASSLVRDGGEYGYTF. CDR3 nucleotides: TGCGCCAGCAGCTTGGTCAGGGACGGGGGAGAATATGGCTACACCTTC.

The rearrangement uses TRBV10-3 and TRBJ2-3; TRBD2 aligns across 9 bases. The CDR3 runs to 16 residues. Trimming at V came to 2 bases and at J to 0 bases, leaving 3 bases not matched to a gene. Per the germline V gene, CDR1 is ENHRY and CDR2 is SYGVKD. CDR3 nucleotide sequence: TGTGCCATCAGTGAGGCGACTAGCGGCAGCACAGATACGCAGTATTTT. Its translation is CAISEATSGSTDTQYF.

CDR3 bases: TGTGCCAGCAGCGCGTACAGGGGCGAAACCTACAATGAGCAGTTCTTC. It codes for CASSAYRGETYNEQFF. This rearrangement joins TRBV5-5 to TRBJ2-1, with 7 bases matching TRBD1. J gave up 2 bases and V 4 bases, and 9 bases lay outside the gene matches. The CDR3 length is 16 residues. Looked up from germline, CDR1 is SGHKS and CDR2 is YYEKEE (reference sequence).

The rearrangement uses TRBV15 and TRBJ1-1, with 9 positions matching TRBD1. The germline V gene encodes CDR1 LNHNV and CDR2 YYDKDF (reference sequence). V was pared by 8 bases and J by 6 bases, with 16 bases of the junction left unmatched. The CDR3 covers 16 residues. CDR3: CATATGGGLKSAEAFF. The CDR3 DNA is TGTGCCACCGCTACAGGGGGCGGTCTAAAAAGCGCTGAAGCTTTCTTT.

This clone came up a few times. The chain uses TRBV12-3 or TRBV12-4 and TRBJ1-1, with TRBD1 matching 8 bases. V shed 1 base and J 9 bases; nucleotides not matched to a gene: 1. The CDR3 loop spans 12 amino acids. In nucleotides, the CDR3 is TGTGCCAGCAGTTTAGGGACAGGGAAAGCTTTCTTT. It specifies CASSLGTGKAFF.